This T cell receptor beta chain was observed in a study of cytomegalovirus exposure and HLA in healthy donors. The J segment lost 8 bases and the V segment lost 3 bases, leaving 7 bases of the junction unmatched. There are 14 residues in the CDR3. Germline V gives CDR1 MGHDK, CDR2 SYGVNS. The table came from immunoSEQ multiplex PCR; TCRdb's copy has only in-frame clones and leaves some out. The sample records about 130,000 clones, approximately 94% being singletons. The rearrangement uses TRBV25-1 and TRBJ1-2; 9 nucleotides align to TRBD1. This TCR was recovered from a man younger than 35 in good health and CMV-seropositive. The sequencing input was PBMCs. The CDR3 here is CASSEAGTGPGYTF. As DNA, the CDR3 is TGTGCCAGCAGTGAGGCTGGGACAGGGCCGGGCTACACCTTC.